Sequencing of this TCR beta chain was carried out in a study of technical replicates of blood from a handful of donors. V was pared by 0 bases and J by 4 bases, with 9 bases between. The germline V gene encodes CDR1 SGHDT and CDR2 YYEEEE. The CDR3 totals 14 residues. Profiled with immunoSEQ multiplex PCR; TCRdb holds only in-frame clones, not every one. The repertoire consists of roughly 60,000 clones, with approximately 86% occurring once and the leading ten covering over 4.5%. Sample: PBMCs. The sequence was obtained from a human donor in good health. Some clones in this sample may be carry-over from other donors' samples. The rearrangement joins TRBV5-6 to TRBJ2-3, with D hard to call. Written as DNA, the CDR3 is TGTGCCAGCAGCTTGGATCTATTAGCAGATACGCAGTATTTT. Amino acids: CASSLDLLADTQYF.